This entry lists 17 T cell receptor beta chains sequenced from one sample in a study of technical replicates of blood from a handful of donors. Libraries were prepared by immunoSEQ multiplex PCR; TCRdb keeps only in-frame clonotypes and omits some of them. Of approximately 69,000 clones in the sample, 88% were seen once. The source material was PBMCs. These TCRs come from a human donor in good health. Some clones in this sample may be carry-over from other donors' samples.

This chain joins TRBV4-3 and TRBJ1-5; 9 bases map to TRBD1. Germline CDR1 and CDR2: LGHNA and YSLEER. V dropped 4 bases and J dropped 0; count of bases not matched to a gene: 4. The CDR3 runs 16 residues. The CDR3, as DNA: TGCGCCAGCAGCCCTGGGACAGGGATTAGCAATCAGCCCCAGCATTTT. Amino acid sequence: CASSPGTGISNQPQHF.

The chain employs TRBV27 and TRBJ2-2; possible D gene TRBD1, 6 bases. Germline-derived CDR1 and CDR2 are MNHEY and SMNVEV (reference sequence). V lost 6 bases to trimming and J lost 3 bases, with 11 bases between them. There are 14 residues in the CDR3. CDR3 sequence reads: CASRFTGYTGELFF. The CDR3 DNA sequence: TGTGCCAGCAGATTCACAGGGTACACCGGGGAGCTGTTTTTT.

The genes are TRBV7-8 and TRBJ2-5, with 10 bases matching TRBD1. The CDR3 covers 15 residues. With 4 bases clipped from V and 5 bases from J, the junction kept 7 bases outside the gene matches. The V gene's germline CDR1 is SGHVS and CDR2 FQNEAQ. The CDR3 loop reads CASSSGQGLGETQYF. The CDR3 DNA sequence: TGTGCCAGCAGCTCGGGACAGGGGTTGGGCGAGACCCAGTACTTC.

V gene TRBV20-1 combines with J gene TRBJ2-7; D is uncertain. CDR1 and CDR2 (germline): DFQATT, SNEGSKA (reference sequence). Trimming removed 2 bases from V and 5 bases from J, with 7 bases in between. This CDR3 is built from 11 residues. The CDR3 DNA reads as TGCAGTGCTAGAAGGAGTCACGAGCAGTACTTC. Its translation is CSARRSHEQYF.

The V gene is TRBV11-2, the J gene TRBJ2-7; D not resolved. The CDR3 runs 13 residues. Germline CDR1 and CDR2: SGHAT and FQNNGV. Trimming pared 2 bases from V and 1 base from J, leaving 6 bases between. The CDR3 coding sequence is TGTGCCAGCAGCTTATACGGGTCCTACGAGCAGTACTTC. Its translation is CASSLYGSYEQYF.

CDR3 region: CASRRAMNTEAFF. CDR3 nucleotides: TGTGCCAGCAGGCGGGCGATGAACACTGAAGCTTTCTTT. The chain is built from TRBV6-1 and TRBJ1-1, with D unclear. The CDR3 contains 13 residues. In germline, CDR1 is MNHNS, CDR2 SASEGT. Trimming removed 6 bases at V and 0 bases at J, with 8 bases between.

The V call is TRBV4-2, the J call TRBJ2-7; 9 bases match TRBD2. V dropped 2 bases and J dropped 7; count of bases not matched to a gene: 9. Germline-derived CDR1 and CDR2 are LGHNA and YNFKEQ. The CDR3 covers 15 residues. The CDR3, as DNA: TGTGCCAGCAGCCAATTGGCGGGGGGGCCGGAAGAGCAGTACTTC. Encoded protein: CASSQLAGGPEEQYF.

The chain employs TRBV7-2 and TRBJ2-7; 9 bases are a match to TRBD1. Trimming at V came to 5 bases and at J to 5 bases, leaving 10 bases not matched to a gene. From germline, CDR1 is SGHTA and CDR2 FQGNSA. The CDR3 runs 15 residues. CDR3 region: CASSPPRTGVHEQYF. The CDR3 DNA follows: TGTGCCAGCAGCCCTCCAAGGACAGGGGTCCACGAGCAGTACTTC. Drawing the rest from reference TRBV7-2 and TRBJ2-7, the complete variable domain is GAGVSQSPSNKVTEKGKDVELRCDPISGHTALYWYRQSLGQGLEFLIYFQGNSAPDKSGLPSDRFSAERTGGSVSTLTIQRTQQEDSAVYLCASSPPRTGVHEQYFGPGTRLTVT.

Written as DNA, the CDR3 is TGTGCCAGCAGCCCAATGACCAGGGGCGAGCAGTACTTC. Translation gives CASSPMTRGEQYF. This chain uses TRBV7-9 with TRBJ2-7, with a weak D call TRBD1 (6 bases). The CDR3 consists of 13 residues. CDR1 is SEHNR, CDR2 FQNEAQ, per germline (reference sequence). V lost 5 bases and J lost 6, with 14 bases in between.

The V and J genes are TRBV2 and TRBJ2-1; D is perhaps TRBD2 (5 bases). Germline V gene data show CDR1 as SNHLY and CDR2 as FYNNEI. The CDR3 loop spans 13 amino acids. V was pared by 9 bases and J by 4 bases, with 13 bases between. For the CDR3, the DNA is TGTGCCAGAAGAGAGGGTTCTTACAATGAGCAGTTCTTC. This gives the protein CARREGSYNEQFF.

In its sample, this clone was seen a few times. The CDR3 loop is CAWSARDRSRRGYTF. The CDR3 DNA sequence: TGTGCCTGGAGTGCCAGGGACAGAAGTCGAAGGGGCTACACCTTC. The chain employs TRBV30 and TRBJ1-2; 7 nucleotides align to TRBD1. V shed 1 base and J 8 bases; nucleotides not matched to a gene: 13. Germline values: CDR1 GTSNPN, CDR2 SVGIG (reference sequence). This CDR3 region has 15 residues.

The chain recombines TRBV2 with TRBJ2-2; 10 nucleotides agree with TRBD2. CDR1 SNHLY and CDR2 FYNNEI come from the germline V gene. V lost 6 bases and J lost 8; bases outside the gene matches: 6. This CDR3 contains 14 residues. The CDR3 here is CASRRLAGEGELFF. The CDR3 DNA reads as TGTGCCAGCAGAAGGCTAGCGGGAGAGGGGGAGCTGTTTTTT.

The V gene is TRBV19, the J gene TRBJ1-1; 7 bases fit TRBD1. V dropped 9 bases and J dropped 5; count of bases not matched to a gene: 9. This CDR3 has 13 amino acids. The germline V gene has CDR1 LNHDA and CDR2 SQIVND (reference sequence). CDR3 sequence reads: CASKKGAYTEAFF. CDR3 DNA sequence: TGTGCCAGCAAGAAGGGGGCGTATACTGAAGCTTTCTTT. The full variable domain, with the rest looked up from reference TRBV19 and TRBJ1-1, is DGGITQSPKYLFRKEGQNVTLSCEQNLNHDAMYWYRQDPGQGLRLIYYSQIVNDFQKGDIAEGYSVSREKKESFPLTVTSAQKNPTAFYLCASKKGAYTEAFFGQGTRLTVV.

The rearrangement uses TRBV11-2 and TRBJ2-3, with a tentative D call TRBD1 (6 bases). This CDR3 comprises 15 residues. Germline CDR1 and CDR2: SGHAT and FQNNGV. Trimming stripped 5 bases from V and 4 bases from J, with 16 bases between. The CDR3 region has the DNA TGTGCCAGCAGCACTATCGGGTGGGGGCCAGATACGCAGTATTTT. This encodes CASSTIGWGPDTQYF.

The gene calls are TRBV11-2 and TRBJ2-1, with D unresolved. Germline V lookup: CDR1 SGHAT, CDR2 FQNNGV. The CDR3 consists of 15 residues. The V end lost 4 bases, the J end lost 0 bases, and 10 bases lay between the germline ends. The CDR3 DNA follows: TGTGCCAGCAGCTCCGTTCTTAGCTCCTACAATGAGCAGTTCTTC. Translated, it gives CASSSVLSSYNEQFF.

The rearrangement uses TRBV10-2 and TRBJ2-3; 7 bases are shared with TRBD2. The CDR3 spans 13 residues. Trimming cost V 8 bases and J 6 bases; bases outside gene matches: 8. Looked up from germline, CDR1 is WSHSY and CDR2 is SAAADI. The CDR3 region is CASRLASSDTQYF. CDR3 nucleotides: TGCGCCAGCCGACTAGCAAGTTCGGATACGCAGTATTTT.

For the CDR3, the DNA is TGTGCCTGGAGCGGAACCCAGGGTTTTGGAAACACCATATATTTT. This gives the protein CAWSGTQGFGNTIYF. The rearrangement joins TRBV30 to TRBJ1-3; D perhaps matches TRBD1 (5 bases). The CDR3 is 15 amino acids. Trimming took off 3 bases at V and 3 bases at J, with 15 bases between the two ends. Per the germline V gene, CDR1 is GTSNPN and CDR2 is SVGIG (reference sequence).